This TCR beta chain derives from a study of shared clonotypes between healthy human individuals. Genomic DNA for unsorted samples was obtained from about 90 million PBMCs. Germline CDR1 and CDR2: SQVTM and ANQGSEA. This CDR3 contains 15 residues. V gave up 5 bases and J gave up 3 bases, with 20 bases separating them. Note on this clone: Its cognate antigen is unknown.

Whole-study findings and limits: Sample collection involved blood only; tissue repertoires are likely different.

Each cell subset's genomic DNA was divided evenly among several immunoSEQ plates. Each unsorted PBMC replicate got 300 ng genomic DNA, tens of thousands of genomes. The data were produced by immunoSEQ multiplex PCR, yet TCRdb's version contains in-frame clones alone and is incomplete. Of 450,000 to 600,000 clones listed, around three quarters are singletons. The sequencing sample was made of PBMCs. This sequence originates from a woman aged 40-49 years in good health. Some clones in this sample may be carry-over from other donors' samples. The gene calls are TRBV29-1 and TRBJ2-7; D might be TRBD1 (6 bases). CDR3 bases: TGCAGCGTTTCCCCCTACGCACAGGGTATCTACGAGCAGTACTTC. Its translation is CSVSPYAQGIYEQYF.